The clone carrying this TCR beta chain was observed a handful of times. What it binds is unknown. Germline V gene sequence: CDR1 SGHDT, CDR2 YYEEEE. The CDR3 is 18 amino acids. V shed 0 bases and J shed 8 bases, with 27 bases lying between them. These data are taken from a study of CD8+ T cells in alopecia areata. Across the study: Treated patients took oral tofacitinib at 5 to 10 mg twice daily. General study points: With patients, TCR sharing proved less clear than in mice, a difference possibly related to HLA.

Treatment defined: oral pan-JAK inhibitor, 5-10 mg twice daily. Extracted from the samples, RNA was reverse transcribed into cDNA to serve as the sequencing template. The assay was immunoSEQ multiplex PCR, and TCRdb's table has in-frame clones only and misses some. The sample yields about 88,000 clones, roughly 47% seen once. Source: CD8+ T cells sorted from blood, taken at week 24, from a patient treated with tofacitinib. The chain recombines TRBV5-6 with TRBJ2-7; maybe TRBD2 (7 bases). The TCR was taken from a human donor with alopecia areata. The CDR3 here is CASSLVWDTRTSLIQQYF. CDR3 sequence (DNA): TGTGCCAGCAGCTTGGTTTGGGACACCCGGACTAGTTTAATCCAGCAGTACTTC.